A single sample gave rise to the 13 T cell receptor beta chains below, sequenced in a study of cytomegalovirus exposure and HLA in healthy donors. Here immunoSEQ multiplex PCR was the method, and the copy in TCRdb shows in-frame clones only, minus some. The sample records approximately 110,000 clones, about 93% being singletons. The sample consisted of PBMCs. These receptors came from a woman under 30 in good health and CMV-seronegative.

The V and J genes are TRBV12-5 and TRBJ2-7, with TRBD2 as a possible D gene (5 bases). V dropped 11 bases and J dropped 2 bases, with 13 bases sitting between them. This CDR3 contains 12 residues. Germline values: CDR1 LGHNT, CDR2 FRNRAP. As DNA, the CDR3 is TGTGCTCCTGAGCGGCAAACCTACGAGCAGTACTTC. As protein: CAPERQTYEQYF.

The V gene is TRBV6-6, the J gene TRBJ1-6; possibly TRBD1 for D (6 bases). This CDR3 spans 14 amino acids. V lost 5 bases, J lost 6 bases, and 11 bases lay in between. Germline CDR1 MNHNY, CDR2 SVGAGI (reference sequence). CDR3 sequence reads: CASSPGASNSPLHF. CDR3 bases: TGTGCCAGCAGTCCAGGGGCTAGTAATTCACCCCTCCACTTT.

The rearrangement links TRBV7-2 to TRBJ2-1; no firm D call. The CDR3 spans 14 residues. Trimming removed 1 base at V and 8 bases at J, with 12 bases between. Germline assignment: CDR1 SGHTA and CDR2 FQGNSA. The CDR3 reads CASSLVDSAYEQFF. The CDR3 bases are TGTGCCAGCAGCTTAGTAGACTCTGCTTATGAGCAGTTCTTC.

The V gene is TRBV28, the J gene TRBJ1-3, with D tentatively TRBD1 (5 bases). There are 15 residues in the CDR3. Germline CDR1 and CDR2: MDHEN and SYDVKM. Between the trimmed V and J ends, which lost 6 bases and 0 bases, there was a span of 12 bases. CDR3 coding DNA: TGTGCCAGCAGACAAGGCAGGGTCTCTGGAAACACCATATATTTT. Residues: CASRQGRVSGNTIYF.

This rearrangement joins TRBV9 to TRBJ2-7, with D possibly matching TRBD1 (7 bases). With 0 bases removed from V and 6 bases from J, the gap between germline ends came to 16 bases. There are 15 residues in the CDR3. In germline, CDR1 is SGDLS, CDR2 YYNGEE. This CDR3 is CASSVGGDRYSEQYF. The DNA of the CDR3 is TGTGCCAGCAGCGTAGGGGGGGACAGATACTCCGAGCAGTACTTC.

The V and J genes are TRBV27 and TRBJ2-2; D perhaps matches TRBD2 (6 bases). CDR1 and CDR2 (germline): MNHEY, SMNVEV (reference sequence). V dropped 7 bases and J dropped 4 bases, with 13 bases sitting between them. The CDR3 runs 14 residues. CDR3 region: CASTLGGLTGELFF. As DNA, the CDR3 is TGTGCCAGCACCTTAGGAGGGCTCACCGGGGAGCTGTTTTTT.

The rearrangement uses TRBV11-3 and TRBJ1-5; no clear D. Looked up from germline, CDR1 is SGHNT and CDR2 is YENEEA. The CDR3 is 14 amino acids. V was trimmed by 2 bases and J by 2 bases, leaving 7 bases between them. This chain's CDR3 is CASSLLSGNQPQHF. CDR3 DNA sequence: TGTGCCAGCAGCTTATTGAGTGGCAATCAGCCCCAGCATTTT.

The chain couples TRBV11-2 to TRBJ2-7, with D possibly being TRBD1 (6 bases). The ends were cut back, 1 base at V and 2 bases at J, with 12 bases in the middle. CDR1 is SGHAT and CDR2 is FQNNGV in the germline V gene. The CDR3 length is 15 residues. The CDR3 DNA sequence: TGTGCCAGCAGCTTAGTAGGGGGAGCCGCCTACGAGCAGTACTTC. It yields the protein CASSLVGGAAYEQYF.

The chain uses TRBV7-9 and TRBJ2-7; 8 nucleotides match TRBD1. Germline CDR1 is SEHNR and CDR2 is FQNEAQ (reference sequence). V dropped 3 bases and J dropped 7; count of bases not matched to a gene: 11. The CDR3 spans 15 residues. The CDR3 loop reads CASSFGRGLSREQYF. CDR3 nucleotides: TGTGCCAGCAGCTTCGGCAGGGGGCTGTCGCGGGAGCAGTACTTC. Looking up the rest from reference TRBV7-9 and TRBJ2-7 gives the full variable domain: DTGVSQNPRHKITKRGQNVTFRCDPISEHNRLYWYRQTLGQGPEFLTYFQNEAQLEKSRLLSDRFSAERPKGSFSTLEIQRTEQGDSAMYLCASSFGRGLSREQYFGPGTRLTVT.

This chain joins TRBV11-2 and TRBJ2-1; 12 bases agree with TRBD2. Germline-derived CDR1 and CDR2 are SGHAT and FQNNGV. CDR3 length: 14 residues. V shed 8 bases, J shed 5 bases, and the junction held 4 bases outside the gene matches. CDR3 coding DNA: TGTGCCAGCTCGACTAGCGGGGGTCACAATGAGCAGTTCTTC. It codes for CASSTSGGHNEQFF.

The chain joins TRBV7-9 to TRBJ2-1; the D is unclear. The CDR3 is 16 amino acids. Germline-derived CDR1 and CDR2 are SEHNR and FQNEAQ (reference sequence). The V end was cut by 5 bases, the J end by 0 bases, with 14 bases between. The CDR3 DNA sequence: TGTGCCAGCAGCCACACCACGAAAAGCTCCTACAATGAGCAGTTCTTC. This encodes CASSHTTKSSYNEQFF.

Only one count was recorded for this clone. The chain joins TRBV7-9 to TRBJ1-5; D not resolved. The V and J ends lost 1 base and 5 bases respectively, with 6 bases between them. The germline V gene has CDR1 SEHNR and CDR2 FQNEAQ (reference sequence). The CDR3 length is 13 residues. Written as DNA, the CDR3 is TGTGCCAGCAGCTTAGATCCAGATCAGCCCCAGCATTTT. It translates to CASSLDPDQPQHF. The full variable domain, with the rest looked up from reference TRBV7-9 and TRBJ1-5, is DTGVSQNPRHKITKRGQNVTFRCDPISEHNRLYWYRQTLGQGPEFLTYFQNEAQLEKSRLLSDRFSAERPKGSFSTLEIQRTEQGDSAMYLCASSLDPDQPQHFGDGTRLSIL.

J is TRBJ2-4 and V is TRBV2, with 7 bases aligning to TRBD1. Trimming at V came to 8 bases and at J to 3 bases, leaving 16 bases not matched to a gene. The germline V gene has CDR1 SNHLY and CDR2 FYNNEI. The CDR3 length is 17 residues. The CDR3 DNA reads TGTGCCAGCTCCAGACAGGGCGGAGGCGTCGGCAAAAACATTCAGTACTTC. Amino acids: CASSRQGGGVGKNIQYF.